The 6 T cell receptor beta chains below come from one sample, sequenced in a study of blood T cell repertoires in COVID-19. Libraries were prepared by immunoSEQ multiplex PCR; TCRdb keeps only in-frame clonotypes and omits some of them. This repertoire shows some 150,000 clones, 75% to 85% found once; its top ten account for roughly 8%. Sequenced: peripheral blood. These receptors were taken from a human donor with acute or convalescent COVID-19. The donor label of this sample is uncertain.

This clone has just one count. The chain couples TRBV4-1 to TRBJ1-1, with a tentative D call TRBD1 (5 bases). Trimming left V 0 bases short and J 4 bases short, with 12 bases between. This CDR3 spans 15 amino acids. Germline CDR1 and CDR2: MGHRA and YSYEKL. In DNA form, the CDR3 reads TGCGCCAGCAGCCAAGAGGCGGGGGGGACCACTGAAGCTTTCTTT. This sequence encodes CASSQEAGGTTEAFF.

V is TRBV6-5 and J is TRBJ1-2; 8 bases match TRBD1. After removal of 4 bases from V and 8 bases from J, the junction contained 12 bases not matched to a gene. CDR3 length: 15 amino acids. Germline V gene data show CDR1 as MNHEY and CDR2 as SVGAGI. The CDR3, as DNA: TGTGCCAGCAGTTCCGATTTTACAGGGGGGATAGGCTACACCTTC. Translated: CASSSDFTGGIGYTF.

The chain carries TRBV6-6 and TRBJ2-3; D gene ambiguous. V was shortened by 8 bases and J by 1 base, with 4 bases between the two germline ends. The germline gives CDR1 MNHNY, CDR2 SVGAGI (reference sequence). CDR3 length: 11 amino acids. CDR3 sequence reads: CASQGTDTQYF. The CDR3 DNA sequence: TGTGCCAGCCAGGGCACAGATACGCAGTATTTT.

The DNA for the CDR3 is TGTGCCACCAGCAGGGGGGGCGGGGGGACGTCCAATGAGCAGTTCTTC. Protein sequence: CATSRGGGGTSNEQFF. The chain is built from TRBV15 and TRBJ2-1, with TRBD2 matching 8 bases. Trimming removed 3 bases from V and 6 bases from J; junction bases left unmatched: 10. Per the germline V gene, CDR1 is LNHNV and CDR2 is YYDKDF (reference sequence). CDR3 length: 16 residues.

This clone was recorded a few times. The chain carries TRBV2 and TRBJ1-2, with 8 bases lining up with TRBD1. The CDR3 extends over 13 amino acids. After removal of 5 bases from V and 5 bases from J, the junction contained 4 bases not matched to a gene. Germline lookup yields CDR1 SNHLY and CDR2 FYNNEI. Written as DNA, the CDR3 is TGTGCCAGCAGTATGCAGGGGGCTTATGGCTACACCTTC. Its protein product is CASSMQGAYGYTF.

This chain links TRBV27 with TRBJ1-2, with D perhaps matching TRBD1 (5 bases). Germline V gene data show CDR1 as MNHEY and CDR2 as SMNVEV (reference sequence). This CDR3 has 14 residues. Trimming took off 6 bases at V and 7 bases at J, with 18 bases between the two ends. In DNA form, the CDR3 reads TGTGCCAGCAGCCTGACATGGGCGGGGGGTGGCTACACCTTC. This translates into CASSLTWAGGGYTF.